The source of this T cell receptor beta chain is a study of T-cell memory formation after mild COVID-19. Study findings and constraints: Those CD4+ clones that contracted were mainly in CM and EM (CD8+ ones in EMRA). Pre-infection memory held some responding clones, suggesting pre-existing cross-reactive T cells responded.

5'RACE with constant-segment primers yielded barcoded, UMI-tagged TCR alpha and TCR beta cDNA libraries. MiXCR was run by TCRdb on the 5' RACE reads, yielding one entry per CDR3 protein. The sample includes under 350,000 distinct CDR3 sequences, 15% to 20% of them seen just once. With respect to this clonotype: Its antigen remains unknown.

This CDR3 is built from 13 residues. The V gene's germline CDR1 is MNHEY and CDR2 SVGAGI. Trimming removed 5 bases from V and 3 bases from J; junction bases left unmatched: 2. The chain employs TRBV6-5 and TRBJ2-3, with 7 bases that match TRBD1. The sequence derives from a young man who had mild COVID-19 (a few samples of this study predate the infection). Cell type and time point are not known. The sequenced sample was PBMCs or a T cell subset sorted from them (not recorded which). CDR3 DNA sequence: TGTGCCAGCAGTAGGGACAGAACAGATACGCAGTATTTT. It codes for CASSRDRTDTQYF.